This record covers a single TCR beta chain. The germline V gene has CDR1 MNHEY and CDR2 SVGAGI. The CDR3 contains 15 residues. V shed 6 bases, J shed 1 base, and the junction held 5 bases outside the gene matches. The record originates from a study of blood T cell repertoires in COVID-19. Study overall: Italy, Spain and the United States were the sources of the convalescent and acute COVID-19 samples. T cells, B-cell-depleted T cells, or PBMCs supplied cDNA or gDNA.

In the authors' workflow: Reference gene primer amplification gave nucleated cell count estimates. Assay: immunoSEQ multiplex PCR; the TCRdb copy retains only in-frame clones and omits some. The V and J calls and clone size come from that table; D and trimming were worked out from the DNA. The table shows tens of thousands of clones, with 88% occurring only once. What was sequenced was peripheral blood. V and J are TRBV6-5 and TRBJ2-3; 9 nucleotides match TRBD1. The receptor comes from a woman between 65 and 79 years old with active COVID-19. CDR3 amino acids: CASRPGTGRTDTQYF. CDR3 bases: TGTGCCAGCAGGCCCGGGACAGGGCGCACAGATACGCAGTATTTT.